One TCR beta chain is described in this entry. TCRdb's copy holds only in-frame clones and misses some; the assay was immunoSEQ multiplex PCR. The sample shows some 140,000 clones, 70% to 85% of them seen only once. This entry comes from a study of cytomegalovirus exposure and HLA in healthy donors. The sequence was collected from a man in his thirties or forties in good health and CMV-seropositive. Sequenced sample: PBMCs.

For the CDR3, the DNA is TGTGCCAGCACAAGGGGTCCGAGCCCTAGCACAGATACGCAGTATTTT. Translating gives CASTRGPSPSTDTQYF. The chain links TRBV5-6 to TRBJ2-3, with a possible D match to TRBD1 (5 bases). V was shortened by 6 bases and J by 0 bases, with 17 bases between the two germline ends. Germline CDR1 reads SGHDT; CDR2 reads YYEEEE. CDR3 length: 16 residues.